These 12 T cell receptor beta chains originate from one sample sequenced in a study of T cell clonality in common variable immunodeficiency. The protocol was immunoSEQ multiplex PCR, while the TCRdb copy is restricted to in-frame clones and leaves out a portion. The sample yields 60,000 to 75,000 clones, without any singletons. Sequenced material: peripheral blood mononuclear cells. These receptors came from a person aged 18 to 75 in good health.

This clone occurred a few times. With the read ending 3 residues before the CDR3 end, the germline J gene is used to fill in that end. This chain joins TRBV5-1 and TRBJ2-7; 12 bases fit TRBD2. This CDR3 contains 17 residues. CDR1 and CDR2 from the germline V gene are SGHRS and YFSETQ. V was clipped by 0 bases and J by 3 bases; unmatched bases: 7. The CDR3 is CASSLGVLAGGRYEQYF. CDR3 DNA, as far as it was read: TGCGCCAGCAGCTTGGGGGTTCTAGCGGGAGGGCGCTACGAG.

This clone has a count of ten or more. The sequenced fragment ends 3 residues before the CDR3 boundary, so the rest is inferred from the germline J gene. V usage is TRBV11-2 and J usage is TRBJ2-5; 7 bases fit TRBD2. V was clipped by 8 bases and J by 5 bases; unmatched bases: 5. Germline V gives CDR1 SGHAT, CDR2 FQNNGV. This CDR3 contains 12 residues. Incomplete CDR3 DNA: TGTGCCAGCGGGGGGAGGGGTGAGACC. Amino acid sequence: CASGGRGET. The CDR3 in full is CASGGRGETQYF.

This clone was counted at least ten times. CDR3 in amino acids: CASGSGYGYTF. Partial CDR3 DNA: TGTGCCAGTGGGTCGGGTTATGGC. The J gene is TRBJ1-2, the V gene TRBV12-3 or TRBV12-4; no definite D call. The CDR3 end lies 3 residues beyond the end of the read and is filled in from the germline J gene. Deletions cut 9 bases from V and 5 bases from J, with 10 bases between. The CDR3 is made up of 11 amino acids.

In its sample, this clone was seen many times. The sequenced CDR3 bases are TGTGCCAGCAGCTTAGCTTTTACAGGCTCGGAAAAA. Protein sequence: CASSLAFTGSEK. The CDR3 in its entirety is CASSLAFTGSEKLFF. The rearrangement uses TRBV7-2 and TRBJ1-4; possible D gene TRBD1, 5 bases. The CDR3 end falls 3 residues outside the read, so it is completed with the germline J gene. Germline V gives CDR1 SGHTA, CDR2 FQGNSA. The CDR3 has 15 residues. V was trimmed by 0 bases and J by 8 bases, leaving 13 bases between them.

In this sample, this clone turned up many times. The CDR3 is cut off 3 residues early in the read; its end comes from the germline J gene. The chain links TRBV20-1 to TRBJ2-1, with 8 bases identical to TRBD1. CDR1 and CDR2 (germline): DFQATT, SNEGSKA (reference sequence). V gave up 2 bases and J gave up 2 bases; unmatched junction bases: 5. This CDR3 contains 15 residues. This CDR3 reads CSARRDRGAYNEQFF. The sequenced part of the CDR3 DNA is TGCAGTGCTAGACGTGACAGGGGAGCCTACAATGAG.

This clone was recorded many times. The read terminates 3 residues ahead of where the CDR3 ends, so the germline J gene completes it. The chain recombines TRBV20-1 with TRBJ2-2; no firm D call. There are 11 residues in the CDR3. Germline assignment: CDR1 DFQATT and CDR2 SNEGSKA (reference sequence). V was pared by 6 bases and J by 0 bases, with 2 bases between. The CDR3 region is CSATNTGELFF. Partial CDR3 DNA: TGCAGTGCCACGAACACCGGGGAG.

In this sample, this clone turned up many times. The read finishes 3 residues shy of the CDR3 end, and the germline J gene is used to complete it. The gene calls are TRBV7-3 and TRBJ1-1, with 7 bases matching TRBD1. J lost 7 bases, V lost 5 bases, and 7 bases had no gene match. Germline loops: CDR1 SGHTA, CDR2 FQGTGA. The CDR3 is 13 residues long. The CDR3 is CASSPLGTDEAFF. The CDR3 bases that were read are TGTGCCAGCAGCCCCCTCGGGACAGATGAA. Combining the CDR3 with reference TRBV7-3 and TRBJ1-1 gives the whole variable domain GAGVSQTPSNKVTEKGKYVELRCDPISGHTALYWYRQSLGQGPEFLIYFQGTGAADDSGLPNDRFFAVRPEGSVSTLKIQRTERGDSAVYLCASSPLGTDEAFFGQGTRLTVV.

This clone was observed many times. CDR3 DNA (partial): TGTGCCATCAGTGGGGGCCTCCTGAATCCAATGAACACTGAA. Residues: CAISGGLLNPMNTE. The whole CDR3 sequence reads CAISGGLLNPMNTEAFF. The rearrangement uses TRBV10-3 and TRBJ1-1; a possible D gene is TRBD1 (5 bases). Sequencing ends 3 residues short of the CDR3 end; the germline J gene provides the rest. The germline CDR1 and CDR2 sequences are ENHRY and SYGVKD. The CDR3 is made up of 17 amino acids. V was cut by 4 bases and J by 0 bases, with 18 bases left in between.

This clone was counted at least ten times. The CDR3 end falls 3 residues outside the read, so it is completed with the germline J gene. J is TRBJ1-1 and V is TRBV2, with a weak D call TRBD1 (5 bases). Germline lookup yields CDR1 SNHLY and CDR2 FYNNEI. Trimming cost V 6 bases and J 0 bases, with 11 bases left between them. The CDR3 is 14 amino acids. Partial CDR3 DNA: TGTGCCAGCAGCCGCAGACAGATGAACACTGAA. Protein product: CASSRRQMNTE. The full CDR3 reads CASSRRQMNTEAFF.

In this sample, this clone turned up a few times. The read ends 3 residues before the CDR3 terminus; that terminus is restored from the germline J gene. The chain has TRBV19 and TRBJ2-1; D unclear. Germline V gene data show CDR1 as LNHDA and CDR2 as SQIVND (reference sequence). This CDR3 contains 15 residues. V gave up 6 bases and J gave up 6 bases, with 18 bases separating them. The covered CDR3 bases are TGTGCCAGTAGGGGTAGGGTTGTATTTAGCAATGAG. Translated, it gives CASRGRVVFSNE. The full CDR3 protein reads CASRGRVVFSNEQFF.

The sample holds many counts of this clone. The read finishes 3 residues shy of the CDR3 end, and the germline J gene is used to complete it. This sequence joins TRBV30 and TRBJ1-5; D gene uncertain. The length of the CDR3 is 13 residues. CDR1 and CDR2 (germline): GTSNPN, SVGIG (reference sequence). V shed 2 bases and J shed 3 bases, with 8 bases lying between them. The DNA read from the CDR3 is TGTGCCTGGAGTTCCTATCCCAATCAGCCC. The encoded protein is CAWSSYPNQP. The full-length CDR3 reads as CAWSSYPNQPQHF.

This clone was seen many times. The sequenced part of the CDR3 DNA is TGCAGTGCTAGAACCTCGGACAGGGTGGAATCACCC. It encodes CSARTSDRVESP. The whole CDR3 protein reads CSARTSDRVESPLHF. J is TRBJ1-6 and V is TRBV20-1, with 8 positions matching TRBD1. The read halts 3 residues ahead of the CDR3 end, with the missing end drawn from the germline J gene. The trim removed 2 bases at V and 10 bases at J, leaving 10 bases unmatched. Germline CDR1 is DFQATT and CDR2 is SNEGSKA (reference sequence). The CDR3 sequence is 15 residues long.